This passage covers 7 T cell receptor beta chains from one sample sequenced in a study of PD-1 blockade in classical Hodgkin lymphoma. Time point in this sample: cycle 4 day 1 (C4D1), after less than seven weeks of nivolumab. There was relapse after autologous stem cell transplantation in every patient, and there was variation in brentuximab vedotin exposure. Profiled with immunoSEQ multiplex PCR; TCRdb holds only in-frame clones, not every one. The sample carries over 15,000 clones, 83% recorded once. The material sequenced was peripheral blood mononuclear cells (PBMCs), taken before the fourth cycle of nivolumab. The receptors originated from a human donor with classical Hodgkin lymphoma.

The V gene is TRBV7-2, the J gene TRBJ2-6; 7 bases match TRBD2. The ends lost 5 bases at V and 4 bases at J; junction bases unmatched: 14. The CDR3 sequence is 18 residues long. Germline V CDR1 and CDR2: SGHTA, FQGNSA. The CDR3 region has the DNA TGTGCCAGCAGCCGCTTAAGCGTTCTAGCGGCCGGGGCCAACGTCCTGACTTTC. Its translation is CASSRLSVLAAGANVLTF.

The chain carries TRBV4-2 and TRBJ2-2; 7 bases agree with TRBD2. Germline V lookup: CDR1 LGHNA, CDR2 YNFKEQ. The CDR3 contains 17 residues. V was clipped by 1 base and J by 3 bases; unmatched bases: 8. The CDR3 protein is CASSQALLGGDTGELFF. The DNA for the CDR3 is TGTGCCAGCAGCCAAGCCCTGTTGGGGGGGGACACCGGGGAGCTGTTTTTT.

The chain combines TRBV5-1 with TRBJ2-5, with 8 bases aligning to TRBD1. The DNA end is a closer match to TRBJ2-7, so the J assignment may be wrong. The CDR3 has 15 residues. CDR1 SGHRS and CDR2 YFSETQ come from the germline V gene. CDR3 sequence: CASSPAGQGFNEQYF. The DNA for the CDR3 is TGCGCCAGCAGCCCGGCAGGACAGGGCTTCAACGAGCAGTACTTC.

This chain links TRBV5-1 with TRBJ1-3; 10 positions match TRBD1. V was clipped by 3 bases and J by 3 bases; unmatched bases: 3. The germline V gene encodes CDR1 SGHRS and CDR2 YFSETQ. This CDR3 has 15 amino acids. DNA of the CDR3: TGCGCCAGCAGCTCGACAGGGGGCGGTGGAAACACCATATATTTT. It yields the protein CASSSTGGGGNTIYF.

This clone was seen a few times. The CDR3 reads CASSPGAGEGNTIYF. As DNA, the CDR3 is TGCGCCAGCAGCCCAGGGGCAGGGGAAGGAAACACCATATATTTT. This chain connects TRBV5-1 to TRBJ1-3; D possibly corresponds to TRBD1 (6 bases). The germline CDR1 and CDR2 sequences are SGHRS and YFSETQ. Deletions cut 4 bases from V and 4 bases from J, with 15 bases between. The CDR3 consists of 15 residues.

The CDR3: CASSSPRRANVLTF. CDR3 bases: TGTGCCAGCAGCTCTCCTCGCCGGGCCAACGTCCTGACTTTC. The rearrangement links TRBV7-3 to TRBJ2-6, with no clear D. CDR3 length equals 14 residues. Per germline, CDR1 SGHTA and CDR2 FQGTGA. V was pared by 4 bases and J by 5 bases, with 9 bases between.

CDR3 nucleotide sequence: TGTGCCAGCAGCTTAGCCTATGGGACAGGGGCGAGGGAGCAGTACTTC. Translation gives CASSLAYGTGAREQYF. The V gene is TRBV7-6, the J gene TRBJ2-7; 10 positions match TRBD1. Trimming at V came to 0 bases and at J to 7 bases, leaving 9 bases not matched to a gene. The CDR3 contains 16 residues. Germline CDR1 SGHVS, CDR2 FNYEAQ.